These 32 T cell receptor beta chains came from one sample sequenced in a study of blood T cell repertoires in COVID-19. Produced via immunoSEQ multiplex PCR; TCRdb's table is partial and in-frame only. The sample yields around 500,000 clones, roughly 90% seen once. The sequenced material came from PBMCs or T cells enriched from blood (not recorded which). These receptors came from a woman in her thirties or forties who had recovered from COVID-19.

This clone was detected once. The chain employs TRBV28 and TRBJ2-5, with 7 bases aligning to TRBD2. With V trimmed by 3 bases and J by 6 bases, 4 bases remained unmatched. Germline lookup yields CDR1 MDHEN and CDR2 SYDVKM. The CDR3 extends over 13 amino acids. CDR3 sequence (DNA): TGTGCCAGCAGTTTGGGGGGGTCGAAGACCCAGTACTTC. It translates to CASSLGGSKTQYF. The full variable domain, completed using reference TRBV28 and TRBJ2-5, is DVKVTQSSRYLVKRTGEKVFLECVQDMDHENMFWYRQDPGLGLRLIYFSYDVKMKEKGDIPEGYSVSREKKERFSLILESASTNQTSMYLCASSLGGSKTQYFGPGTRLLVL.

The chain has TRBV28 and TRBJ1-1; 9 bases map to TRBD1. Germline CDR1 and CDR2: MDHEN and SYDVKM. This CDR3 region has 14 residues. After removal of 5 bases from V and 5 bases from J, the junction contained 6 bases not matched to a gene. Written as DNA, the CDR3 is TGTGCCAGCAGTCCGGGACAGGGAAGGACTGAAGCTTTCTTT. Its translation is CASSPGQGRTEAFF.

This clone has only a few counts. This CDR3 is CASSSRDRGTGQPQHF. The CDR3 DNA reads as TGTGCCAGCAGTTCTCGTGACAGGGGGACCGGGCAGCCCCAGCATTTT. The chain employs TRBV6-2 or TRBV6-3 and TRBJ1-5; 9 bases match TRBD1. V was clipped by 4 bases and J by 7 bases; unmatched bases: 11. The V gene's germline CDR1 is MNHEY and CDR2 SVGEGT. This CDR3 region has 16 residues.

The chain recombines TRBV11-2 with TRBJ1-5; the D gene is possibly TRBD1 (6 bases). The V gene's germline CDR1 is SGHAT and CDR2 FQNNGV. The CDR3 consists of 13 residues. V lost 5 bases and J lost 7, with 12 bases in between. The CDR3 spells CASSTQGMQPQHF. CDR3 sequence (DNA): TGTGCCAGCAGCACACAGGGTATGCAGCCCCAGCATTTT.

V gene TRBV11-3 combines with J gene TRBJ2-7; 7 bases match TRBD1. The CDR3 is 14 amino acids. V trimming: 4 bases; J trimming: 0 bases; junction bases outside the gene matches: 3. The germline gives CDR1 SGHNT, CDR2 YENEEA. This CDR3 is CASSWDSNSYEQYF. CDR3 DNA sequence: TGTGCCAGCAGCTGGGACAGTAACTCCTACGAGCAGTACTTC.

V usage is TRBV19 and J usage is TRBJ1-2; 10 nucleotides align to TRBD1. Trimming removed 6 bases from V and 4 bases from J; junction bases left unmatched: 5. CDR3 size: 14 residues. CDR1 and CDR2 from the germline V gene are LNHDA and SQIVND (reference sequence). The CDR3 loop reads CASRDRGDIYGYTF. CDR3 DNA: TGTGCCAGTAGGGACAGGGGGGATATCTATGGCTACACCTTC.

CDR3 bases: TGTGCCAGCAGCTTGGTTAAAGGAGCTGGAAACACCATATATTTT. Protein product: CASSLVKGAGNTIYF. The genes are TRBV11-3 and TRBJ1-3, with D uncertain. V was pared by 3 bases and J by 2 bases, with 11 bases between. This CDR3 has 15 residues. CDR1 is SGHNT, CDR2 YENEEA, per germline.

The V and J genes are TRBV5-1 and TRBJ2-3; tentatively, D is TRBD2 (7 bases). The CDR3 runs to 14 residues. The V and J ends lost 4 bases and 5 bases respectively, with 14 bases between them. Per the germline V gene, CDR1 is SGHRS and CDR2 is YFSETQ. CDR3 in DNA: TGCGCCAGCAGCAAGGGGGGGGCAGGAGATACGCAGTATTTT. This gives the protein CASSKGGAGDTQYF.

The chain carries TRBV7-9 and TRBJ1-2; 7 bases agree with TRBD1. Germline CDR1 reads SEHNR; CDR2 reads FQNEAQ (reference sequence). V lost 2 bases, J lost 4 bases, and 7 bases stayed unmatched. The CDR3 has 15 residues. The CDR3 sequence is CASSLYGTDAYGYTF. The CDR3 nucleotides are TGTGCCAGCAGCTTATATGGGACAGACGCCTATGGCTACACCTTC.

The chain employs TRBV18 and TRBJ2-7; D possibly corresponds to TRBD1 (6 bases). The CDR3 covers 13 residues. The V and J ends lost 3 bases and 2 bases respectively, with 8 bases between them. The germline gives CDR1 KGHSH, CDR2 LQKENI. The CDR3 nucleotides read TGTGCCAGCTCACCGGGACACCCCTACGAGCAGTACTTC. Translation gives CASSPGHPYEQYF.

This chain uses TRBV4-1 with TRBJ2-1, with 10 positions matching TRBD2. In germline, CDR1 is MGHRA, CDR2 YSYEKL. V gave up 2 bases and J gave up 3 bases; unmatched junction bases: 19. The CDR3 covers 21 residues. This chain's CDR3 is CASSQRSPGVAGGEHYNEQFF. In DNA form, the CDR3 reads TGCGCCAGCAGCCAACGATCGCCGGGGGTAGCGGGAGGTGAGCACTACAATGAGCAGTTCTTC.

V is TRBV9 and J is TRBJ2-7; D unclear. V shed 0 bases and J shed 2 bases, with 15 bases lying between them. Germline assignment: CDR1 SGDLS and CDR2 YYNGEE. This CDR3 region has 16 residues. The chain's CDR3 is CASSVGVWRTPYEQYF. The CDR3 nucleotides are TGTGCCAGCAGCGTAGGTGTCTGGAGAACCCCCTACGAGCAGTACTTC.

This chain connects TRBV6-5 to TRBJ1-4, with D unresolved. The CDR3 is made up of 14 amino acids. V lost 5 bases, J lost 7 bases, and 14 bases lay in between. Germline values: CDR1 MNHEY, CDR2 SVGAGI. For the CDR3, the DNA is TGTGCCAGCAGTAAGGTGACACAGAGTGAAAAACTGTTTTTT. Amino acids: CASSKVTQSEKLFF.

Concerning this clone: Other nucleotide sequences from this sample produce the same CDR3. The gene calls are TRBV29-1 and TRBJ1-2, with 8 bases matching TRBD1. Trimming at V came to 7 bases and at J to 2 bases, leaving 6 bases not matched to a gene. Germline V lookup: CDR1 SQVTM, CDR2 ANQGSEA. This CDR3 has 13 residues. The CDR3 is CSAGQGANYGYTF. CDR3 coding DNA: TGCAGCGCAGGACAGGGAGCGAACTATGGCTACACCTTC.

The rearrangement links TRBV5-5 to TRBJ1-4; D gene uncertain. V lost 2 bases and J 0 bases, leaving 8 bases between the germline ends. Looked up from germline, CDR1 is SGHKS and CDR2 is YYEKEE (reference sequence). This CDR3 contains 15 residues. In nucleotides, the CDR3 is TGTGCCAGCAGCTTCTCCAGTGCAACTAATGAAAAACTGTTTTTT. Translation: CASSFSSATNEKLFF.

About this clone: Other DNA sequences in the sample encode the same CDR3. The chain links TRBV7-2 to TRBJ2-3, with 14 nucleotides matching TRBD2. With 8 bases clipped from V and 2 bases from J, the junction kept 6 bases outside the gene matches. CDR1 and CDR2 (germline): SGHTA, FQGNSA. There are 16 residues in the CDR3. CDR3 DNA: TGTGCCAGCCGACGGACTAGCGGGGGGAACACAGATACGCAGTATTTT. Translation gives CASRRTSGGNTDTQYF.

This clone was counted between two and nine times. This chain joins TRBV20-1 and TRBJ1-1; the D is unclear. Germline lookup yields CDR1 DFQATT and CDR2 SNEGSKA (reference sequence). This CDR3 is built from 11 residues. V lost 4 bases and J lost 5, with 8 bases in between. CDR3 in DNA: TGCAGTGCTAAGCCCGGGACTGAAGCTTTCTTT. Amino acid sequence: CSAKPGTEAFF.

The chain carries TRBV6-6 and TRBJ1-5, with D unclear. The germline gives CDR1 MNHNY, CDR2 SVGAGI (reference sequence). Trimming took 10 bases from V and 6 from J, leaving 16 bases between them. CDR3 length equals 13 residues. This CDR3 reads CATLYTFSQPQHF. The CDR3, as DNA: TGTGCCACCCTGTATACTTTTTCTCAGCCCCAGCATTTT.

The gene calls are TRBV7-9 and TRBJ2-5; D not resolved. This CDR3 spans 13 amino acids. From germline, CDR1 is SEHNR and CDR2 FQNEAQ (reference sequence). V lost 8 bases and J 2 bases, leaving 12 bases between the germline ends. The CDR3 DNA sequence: TGTGCCAGCCGCCTCCTACCACAAGAGACCCAGTACTTC. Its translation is CASRLLPQETQYF.

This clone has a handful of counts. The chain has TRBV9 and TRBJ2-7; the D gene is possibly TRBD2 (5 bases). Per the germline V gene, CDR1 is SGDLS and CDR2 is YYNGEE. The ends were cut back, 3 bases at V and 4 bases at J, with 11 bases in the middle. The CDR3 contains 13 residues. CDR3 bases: TGTGCCAGCAGCGCGGATCGGGATTACGAGCAGTACTTC. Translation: CASSADRDYEQYF. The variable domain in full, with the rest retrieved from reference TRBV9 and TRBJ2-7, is DSGVTQTPKHLITATGQRVTLRCSPRSGDLSVYWYQQSLDQGLQFLIQYYNGEERAKGNILERFSAQQFPDLHSELNLSSLELGDSALYFCASSADRDYEQYFGPGTRLTVT.

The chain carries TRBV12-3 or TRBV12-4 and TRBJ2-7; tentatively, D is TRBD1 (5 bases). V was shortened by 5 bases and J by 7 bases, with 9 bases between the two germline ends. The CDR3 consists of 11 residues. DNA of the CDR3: TGTGCCAGCAGTCGACAGACTGAGCAGTACTTC. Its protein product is CASSRQTEQYF.

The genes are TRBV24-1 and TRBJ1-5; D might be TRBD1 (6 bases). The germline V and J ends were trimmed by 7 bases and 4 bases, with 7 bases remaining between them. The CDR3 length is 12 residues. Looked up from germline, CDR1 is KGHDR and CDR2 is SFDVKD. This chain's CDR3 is CATRQGNQPQHF. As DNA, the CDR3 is TGTGCCACCAGACAGGGAAATCAGCCCCAGCATTTT.

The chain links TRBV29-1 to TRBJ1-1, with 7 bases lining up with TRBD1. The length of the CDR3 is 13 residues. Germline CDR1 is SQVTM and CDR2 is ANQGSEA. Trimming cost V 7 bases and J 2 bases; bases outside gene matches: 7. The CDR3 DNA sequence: TGCAGCGCGACGCAGGGGGTCAACACTGAAGCTTTCTTT. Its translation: CSATQGVNTEAFF.

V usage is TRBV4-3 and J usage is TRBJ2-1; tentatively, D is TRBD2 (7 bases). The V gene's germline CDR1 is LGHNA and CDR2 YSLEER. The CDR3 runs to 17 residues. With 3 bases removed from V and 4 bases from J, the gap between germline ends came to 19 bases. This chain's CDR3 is CASSQKWGLAEYNEQFF. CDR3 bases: TGCGCCAGCAGCCAGAAATGGGGGCTAGCGGAATACAATGAGCAGTTCTTC.

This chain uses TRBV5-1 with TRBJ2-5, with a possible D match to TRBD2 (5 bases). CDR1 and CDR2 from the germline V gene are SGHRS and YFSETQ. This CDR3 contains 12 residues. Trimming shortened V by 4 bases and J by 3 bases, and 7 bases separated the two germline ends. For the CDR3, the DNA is TGCGCCAGCAGCGGAGCGGAAGAGACCCAGTACTTC. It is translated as CASSGAEETQYF.

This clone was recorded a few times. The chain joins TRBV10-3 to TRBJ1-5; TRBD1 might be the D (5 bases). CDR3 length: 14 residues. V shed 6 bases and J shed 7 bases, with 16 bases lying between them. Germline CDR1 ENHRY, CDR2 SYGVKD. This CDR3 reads CAISSGRRDQPQHF. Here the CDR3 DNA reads TGTGCCATCAGCTCCGGGCGGAGGGACCAGCCCCAGCATTTT.

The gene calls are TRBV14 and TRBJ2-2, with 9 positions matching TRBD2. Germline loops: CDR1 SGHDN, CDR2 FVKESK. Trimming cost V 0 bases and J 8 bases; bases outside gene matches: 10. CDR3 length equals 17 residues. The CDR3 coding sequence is TGTGCCAGCAGCCAAGACCCCGGGACTAGCTGTGTTGGGGAGCTGTTTTTT. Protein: CASSQDPGTSCVGELFF.

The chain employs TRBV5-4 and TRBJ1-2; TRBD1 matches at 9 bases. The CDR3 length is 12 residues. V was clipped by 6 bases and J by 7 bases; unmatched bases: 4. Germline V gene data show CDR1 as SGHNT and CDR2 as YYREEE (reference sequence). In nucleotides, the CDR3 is TGTGCCAGCACTACAGGGGGCCGTGGCTACACCTTC. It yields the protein CASTTGGRGYTF. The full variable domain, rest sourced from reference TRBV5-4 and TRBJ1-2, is ETGVTQSPTHLIKTRGQQVTLRCSSQSGHNTVSWYQQALGQGPQFIFQYYREEENGRGNFPPRFSGLQFPNYSSELNVNALELDDSALYLCASTTGGRGYTFGSGTRLTVV.

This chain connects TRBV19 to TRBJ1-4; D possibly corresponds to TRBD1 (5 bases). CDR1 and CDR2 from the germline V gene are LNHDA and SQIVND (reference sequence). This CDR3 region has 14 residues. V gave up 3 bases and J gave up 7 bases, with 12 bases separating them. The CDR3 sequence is CASSIAQGSEKLFF. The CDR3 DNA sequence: TGTGCCAGTAGTATCGCCCAGGGTAGTGAAAAACTGTTTTTT.

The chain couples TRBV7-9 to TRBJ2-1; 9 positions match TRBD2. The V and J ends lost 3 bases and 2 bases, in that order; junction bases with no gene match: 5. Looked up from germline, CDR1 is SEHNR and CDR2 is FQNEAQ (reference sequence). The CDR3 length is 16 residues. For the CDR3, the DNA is TGTGCCAGCAGCTTTGGAGCGGGAGGTACCTACAATGAGCAGTTCTTC. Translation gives CASSFGAGGTYNEQFF. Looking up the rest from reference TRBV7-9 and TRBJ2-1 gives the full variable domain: DTGVSQNPRHKITKRGQNVTFRCDPISEHNRLYWYRQTLGQGPEFLTYFQNEAQLEKSRLLSDRFSAERPKGSFSTLEIQRTEQGDSAMYLCASSFGAGGTYNEQFFGPGTRLTVL.

CDR3 in amino acids: CASSLEETQYF. As DNA, the CDR3 is TGTGCCAGCAGTTTAGAGGAGACCCAGTACTTC. The chain has TRBV27 and TRBJ2-5; D call uncertain. CDR1 and CDR2 (germline): MNHEY, SMNVEV (reference sequence). Trimming left V 2 bases short and J 5 bases short, with 3 bases between. The CDR3 has 11 residues.

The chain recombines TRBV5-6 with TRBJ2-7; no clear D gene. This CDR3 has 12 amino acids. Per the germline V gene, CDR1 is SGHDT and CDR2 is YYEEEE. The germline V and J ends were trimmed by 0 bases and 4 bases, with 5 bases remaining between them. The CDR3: CASSLGRYEQYF. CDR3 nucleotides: TGTGCCAGCAGCTTGGGGCGGTACGAGCAGTACTTC.